This T cell receptor (beta chain) was identified in a study of chronic HIV infection and antiretroviral therapy. This clonotype has only a few counts. TCRdb re-analysed the 5' RACE reads in MiXCR, keeping a single row per CDR3 protein. The repertoire has some 43,000 distinct CDR3 sequences, 15% to 20% of them found once; the top ten carry 2.5% to 3%. This TCR derives from an adult who had HIV and had not received antiretroviral therapy, or was an uninfected healthy control (not recorded which). Sequencing was done on a sample of peripheral blood.

Here the CDR3 reads CATAGDSSYEQYF. The DNA of the CDR3 is TGTGCCACCGCCGGGGACAGTAGCTACGAGCAGTACTTC. The chain uses TRBV10-3 and TRBJ2-7, with TRBD1 identical over 7 bases. The CDR3 contains 13 residues. Trimming at V came to 10 bases and at J to 3 bases, leaving 9 bases not matched to a gene. Germline V gives CDR1 ENHRY, CDR2 SYGVKD.